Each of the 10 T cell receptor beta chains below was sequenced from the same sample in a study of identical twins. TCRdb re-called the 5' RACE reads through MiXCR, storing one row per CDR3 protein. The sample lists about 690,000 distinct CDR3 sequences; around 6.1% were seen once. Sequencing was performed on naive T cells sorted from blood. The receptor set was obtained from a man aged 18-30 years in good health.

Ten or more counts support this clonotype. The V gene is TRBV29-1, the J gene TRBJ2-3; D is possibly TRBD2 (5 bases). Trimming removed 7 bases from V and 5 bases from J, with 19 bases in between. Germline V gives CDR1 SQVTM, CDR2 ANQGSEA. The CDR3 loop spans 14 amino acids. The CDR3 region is CSAGKVGEVDTQYF. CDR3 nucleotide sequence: TGCAGCGCCGGAAAAGTGGGAGAGGTAGATACGCAGTATTTT.

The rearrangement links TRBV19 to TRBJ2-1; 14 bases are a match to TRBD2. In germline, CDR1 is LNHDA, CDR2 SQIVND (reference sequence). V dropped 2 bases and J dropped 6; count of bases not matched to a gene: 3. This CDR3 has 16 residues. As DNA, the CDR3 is TGTGCCAGTAGTATAAAGGGGACTAGCGGGAGCAATGAGCAGTTCTTC. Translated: CASSIKGTSGSNEQFF.

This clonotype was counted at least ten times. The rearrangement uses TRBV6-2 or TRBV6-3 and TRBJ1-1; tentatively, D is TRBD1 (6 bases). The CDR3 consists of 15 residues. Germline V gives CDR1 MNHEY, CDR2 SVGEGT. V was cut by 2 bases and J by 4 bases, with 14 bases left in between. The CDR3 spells CASSYVGGRGTEAFF. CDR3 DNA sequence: TGTGCCAGCAGTTACGTTGGGGGGCGCGGCACTGAAGCTTTCTTT.

Here the CDR3 reads CASSPRLIAAWNTGELFF. In DNA, the CDR3 is TGTGCCAGCAGCCCCCGGCTGATAGCGGCCTGGAACACCGGGGAGCTGTTTTTT. V and J are TRBV11-1 and TRBJ2-2; TRBD2 is a possible D gene (6 bases). The CDR3 runs to 18 residues. From germline, CDR1 is SGHAT and CDR2 FQDESV (reference sequence). V lost 5 bases to trimming and J lost 1 base, with 20 bases between them.

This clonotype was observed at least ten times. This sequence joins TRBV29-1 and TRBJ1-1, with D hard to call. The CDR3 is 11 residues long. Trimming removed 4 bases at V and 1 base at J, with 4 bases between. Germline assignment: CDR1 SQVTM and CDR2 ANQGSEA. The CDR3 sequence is CSVATNTEAFF. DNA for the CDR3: TGCAGCGTTGCGACGAACACTGAAGCTTTCTTT.

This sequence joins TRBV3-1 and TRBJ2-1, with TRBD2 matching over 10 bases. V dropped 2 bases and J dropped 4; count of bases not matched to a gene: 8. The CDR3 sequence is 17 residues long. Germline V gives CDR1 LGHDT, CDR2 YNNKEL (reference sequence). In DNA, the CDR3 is TGTGCCAGCAGCCAAAGGACGGGACTAGCGACTTACAATGAGCAGTTCTTC. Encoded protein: CASSQRTGLATYNEQFF.

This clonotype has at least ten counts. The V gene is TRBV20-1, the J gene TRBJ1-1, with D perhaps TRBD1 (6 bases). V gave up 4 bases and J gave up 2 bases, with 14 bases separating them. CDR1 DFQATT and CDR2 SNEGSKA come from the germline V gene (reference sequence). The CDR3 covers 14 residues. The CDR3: CSANRDTLNTEAFF. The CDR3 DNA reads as TGCAGTGCTAACCGGGACACACTTAACACTGAAGCTTTCTTT.

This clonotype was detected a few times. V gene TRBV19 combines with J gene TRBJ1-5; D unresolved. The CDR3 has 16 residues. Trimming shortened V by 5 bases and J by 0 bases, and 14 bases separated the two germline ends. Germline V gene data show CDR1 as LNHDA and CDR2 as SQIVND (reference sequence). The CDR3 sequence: CASSGVSANSNQPQHF. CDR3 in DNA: TGTGCCAGTAGTGGCGTCTCTGCGAATAGCAATCAGCCCCAGCATTTT.

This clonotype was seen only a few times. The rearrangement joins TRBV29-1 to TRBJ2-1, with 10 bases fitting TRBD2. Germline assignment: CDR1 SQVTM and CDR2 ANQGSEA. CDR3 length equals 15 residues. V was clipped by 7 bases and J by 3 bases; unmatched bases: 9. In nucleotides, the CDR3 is TGCAGCGGCGTAACACTAGCGGGACGCTACAATGAGCAGTTCTTC. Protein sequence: CSGVTLAGRYNEQFF.

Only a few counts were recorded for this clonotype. CDR3 sequence (DNA): TGCGCCAGCAGCTTGGTAGAAGTAGGGGGGACCCAGTACTTC. It specifies CASSLVEVGGTQYF. The chain has TRBV5-1 and TRBJ2-5, with D perhaps TRBD1 (6 bases). Germline CDR1 is SGHRS and CDR2 is YFSETQ. Trimming took off 0 bases at V and 7 bases at J, with 13 bases between the two ends. The CDR3 runs 14 residues. Filled out from reference TRBV5-1 and TRBJ2-5, the complete variable domain reads KAGVTQTPRYLIKTRGQQVTLSCSPISGHRSVSWYQQTPGQGLQFLFEYFSETQRNKGNFPGRFSGRQFSNSRSEMNVSTLELGDSALYLCASSLVEVGGTQYFGPGTRLLVL.